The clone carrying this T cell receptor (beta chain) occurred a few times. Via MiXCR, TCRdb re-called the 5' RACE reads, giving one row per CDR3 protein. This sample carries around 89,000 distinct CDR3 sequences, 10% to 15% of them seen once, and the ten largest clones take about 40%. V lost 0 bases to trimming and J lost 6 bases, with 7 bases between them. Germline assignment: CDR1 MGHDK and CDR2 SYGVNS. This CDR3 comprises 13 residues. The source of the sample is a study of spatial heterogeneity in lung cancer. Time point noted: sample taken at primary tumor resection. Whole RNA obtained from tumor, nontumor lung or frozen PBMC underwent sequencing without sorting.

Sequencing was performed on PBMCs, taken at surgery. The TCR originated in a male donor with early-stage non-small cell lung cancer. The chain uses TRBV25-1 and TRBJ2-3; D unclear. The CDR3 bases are TGTGCCAGCAGTGAATACAACGGGGATACGCAGTATTTT. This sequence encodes CASSEYNGDTQYF.